The clone carrying this T cell receptor (beta chain) was recorded only once. This sample is part of a study of cytomegalovirus exposure and HLA in healthy donors. After removal of 5 bases from V and 2 bases from J, the junction contained 14 bases not matched to a gene. CDR3 length: 19 amino acids. CDR1 and CDR2 from the germline V gene are SGHTA and FQGTGA. Researchers ran the PCR with 60 Vbeta and 13 Jbeta primers. Sequencing was performed with immunoSEQ multiplex PCR; in TCRdb, only in-frame clones are kept and a portion is missing. The sample consists of some 110,000 clones, 60% to 80% of them appearing once.

This chain uses TRBV7-3 with TRBJ2-2, with 10 bases identical to TRBD1. The TCR originated in a young man in good health and CMV-seronegative. Input material: PBMCs. CDR3 sequence (DNA): TGTGCCAGCAGCGCGCGAGGGACAGGGGCAACCCTAAACACCGGGGAGCTGTTTTTT. Protein product: CASSARGTGATLNTGELFF.